This entry concerns a single T cell receptor (beta chain). This clonotype was counted only a few times. This clone's antigen is unknown. Base qualities are missing; no much larger clone stands one base away. Peripheral blood CD8+ and CD4+ T cells from healthy donors, Susac syndrome patients and multiple sclerosis patients were profiled using high-throughput TCR beta sequencing. The multiple sclerosis controls were treatment-naive patients who had stable or active relapsing-remitting disease and met the revised McDonald criteria. Bulk CD8+ and CD4+ T cells were purified by magnetic negative isolation, while CD8+ TEMRA cells were enriched using FACS. Blood was collected in EDTA tubes and processed within 24 hours, with PBMCs isolated through density gradient centrifugation. PBMCs intended for TCR sequencing were frozen in liquid nitrogen and were later thawed in a 37 degrees C water bath. The sorted or isolated CD4+, CD8+ and CD8+ TEMRA cells reached a purity of at least 90%.

This entry is derived from a study of CD8 T cells in Susac syndrome (dated by TCRdb to between 2017 and 2020). For the wider study: Repertoire sequencing was used to test whether CD8+ T cell activation and differentiation in Susac syndrome was antigen driven. Clonality of the CD8+ T cell repertoire was compared between about a dozen healthy donors, 14 Susac syndrome patients and around 15 multiple sclerosis patients.

Reading the germline V gene (reference sequence) gives CDR1 SEHNR and CDR2 FQNEAQ. V is cut back by 5 bases and J by 3 bases, with 7 bases in the junction unmatched. The CDR3 covers 14 residues, taking in both the cysteine and the phenylalanine. Only the CDR3 part of the read is kept: 42 bases, read in frame from the first base. RNA was extracted with the RNeasy kit and about 0.5 to 1 ug was reverse transcribed using random hexamers. TCR beta CDR3 regions were amplified with the immunoSEQ multiplex PCR assay covering 54 Vbeta and 13 Jbeta segments. PCR amplification bias was corrected by using a synthetic template baseline for primer optimization and computational correction. As for how the authors treated the data: Reads were annotated to V, D and J genes according to IMGT and were analyzed with immunoSEQ Analyzer, with only productive sequences retained. Clonality was calculated as one minus the Shannon entropy normalized by log2 of the number of productive unique sequences. For each patient and control, public and private clones were evaluated among the 100 most prevalent clones. Clones were defined as Susac-specific if absent from the healthy and MS cohorts, from around 1,000 published viral clones and from other ImmuneACCESS disease sequences. TCRdb reprocessed the public reads (quality trimming at Q25 with fastp, clone calling with MiXCR) and kept in-frame beta chains. CDR3 protein duplicates are merged, each entry listing the most common genes and DNA. The V and J calls reflect TCRdb's pipeline rather than the authors' work. This sample holds about 66,000 distinct CDR3 sequences; around 96% were observed only once. The ten largest clones represent 0.5% to 0.7% of the sample.

The investigation overall reported the following: The study acknowledged that relatively few individuals were included in the TCR sequencing and HLA analysis.

This TCR was sampled from a human donor with multiple sclerosis. The chain was built from TRBV7-9 and TRBJ2-7; TRBD2 fits 7 bases in the junction. The sample consisted of CD8+ T cells from PBMCs. The CDR3 corresponds to CASSPGTGGYEQYF. The DNA reads as follows: TGTGCCAGCAGCCCCGGGACGGGAGGCTACGAGCAGTACTTC.